This T cell receptor beta chain originates from a study of T cells in Graves' hyperthyroidism and ophthalmopathy. RNA transcripts gave rise to amplified TCR beta CDR3 regions. HTBI primers were used for first-round RT-PCR of the TCR CDR3. Using its own MiXCR run on the multiplex PCR reads, TCRdb lists one record per CDR3 protein. Counted here are 96,000 or so distinct CDR3 sequences, roughly 49% occurring once; the ten biggest clones make up roughly a quarter. This sequence originates from a woman aged 40-49 years with Graves' hyperthyroidism. Sequenced material: blood.

In DNA form, the CDR3 reads TGTGCCAGCAGCGTCGGTCGACTTGGAGGCTACACCTTC. Protein: CASSVGRLGGYTF. J is TRBJ1-2 and V is TRBV7-8, with D unclear. In germline, CDR1 is SGHVS, CDR2 FQNEAQ. With 5 bases removed from V and 8 bases from J, the gap between germline ends came to 15 bases. CDR3 length: 13 amino acids.